The 9 T cell receptor beta chains listed next were all sequenced from one sample in a study of T cell responses to AZD1222 COVID-19 vaccine (dated by TCRdb to the early 2020s). According to the study, the label for this sample's time point signals: baseline before first vaccination. Preparation of the library involved the immunoSEQ multiplex PCR assay. Imported from immuneACCESS, the table was reduced by TCRdb to in-frame sequences with V and J called. These copies leave out some clones; in studies compared against another copy, an unresolved V gene accounts for under half, and the cause of the remainder is not known. The table for this sample lists 130,000 to 150,000 clones; 85% to 90% of them were counted only once. The ten largest make up 1.5% to 2% of the sample. The material sequenced was peripheral blood, taken on day 0 of AZD1222 vaccination. The receptors were sampled from an adult in good health.

This clone was observed a few times. The V call is TRBV2, the J call TRBJ1-5; D is undetermined. The V gene's germline CDR1 is SNHLY and CDR2 FYNNEI. Trimming cost V 6 bases and J 5 bases, with 17 bases left between them. This CDR3 is built from 15 residues. The chain's CDR3 is CASSALTESHQPQHF. The CDR3 DNA is TGTGCCAGCAGCGCCTTGACGGAGTCCCATCAGCCCCAGCATTTT.

This clone turned up a few times. V gene TRBV10-2 combines with J gene TRBJ2-7; TRBD2 matches 12 bases. V was clipped by 4 bases and J by 1 base; unmatched bases: 8. This CDR3 has 17 residues. Germline assignment: CDR1 WSHSY and CDR2 SAAADI. CDR3: CASSAWASGRGSYEQYF. The CDR3 nucleotides are TGCGCCAGCAGTGCTTGGGCTAGCGGGAGGGGATCCTACGAGCAGTACTTC.

This clone was recorded once. J is TRBJ2-5 and V is TRBV11-2; 7 bases align to TRBD1. V trimming: 5 bases; J trimming: 9 bases; junction bases outside the gene matches: 12. Looked up from germline, CDR1 is SGHAT and CDR2 is FQNNGV. The CDR3 is made up of 14 amino acids. The CDR3 nucleotides read TGTGCCAGCAGCCCACCGCAGGGGCAGGGGGCCCAGTACTTC. This codes for CASSPPQGQGAQYF.

The V gene is TRBV27, the J gene TRBJ2-1; D might be TRBD2 (5 bases). Trimming left V 9 bases short and J 6 bases short, with 18 bases between. Germline lookup yields CDR1 MNHEY and CDR2 SMNVEV (reference sequence). CDR3 length: 14 residues. In nucleotides, the CDR3 is TGTGCCAGTCAAGGCGGGTTGGACGGCAATGAGCAGTTCTTC. This gives the protein CASQGGLDGNEQFF.

The chain combines TRBV5-5 with TRBJ2-7, with 7 bases lining up with TRBD1. The ends lost 6 bases at V and 4 bases at J; junction bases unmatched: 13. CDR1 is SGHKS and CDR2 is YYEKEE in the germline V gene (reference sequence). The CDR3 is 15 residues long. The chain's CDR3 is CASTLGTAWRYEQYF. As DNA, the CDR3 is TGTGCCAGCACCCTGGGGACAGCCTGGAGGTACGAGCAGTACTTC.

The rearrangement uses TRBV6-5 and TRBJ2-7, with TRBD2 as a possible D gene (5 bases). V was clipped by 6 bases and J by 2 bases, with 14 bases between them. Germline CDR1 is MNHEY and CDR2 is SVGAGI. The CDR3 totals 14 residues. CDR3 nucleotide sequence: TGTGCCAGCAGGGACTCGACGTCTCCCTACGAGCAGTACTTC. Protein: CASRDSTSPYEQYF.

This clone came up once. The chain employs TRBV30 and TRBJ1-6; D uncertain. Trimming shortened V by 5 bases and J by 3 bases, and 2 bases separated the two germline ends. This CDR3 region has 11 residues. CDR1 is GTSNPN and CDR2 is SVGIG in the germline V gene (reference sequence). The CDR3 spells CAWDYNSPLHF. The DNA for the CDR3 is TGTGCCTGGGACTATAATTCACCCCTCCACTTT.

V usage is TRBV6-5 and J usage is TRBJ2-7; a weak D match, TRBD2 (5 bases). V shed 7 bases and J shed 3 bases, with 10 bases lying between them. Germline V gene sequence: CDR1 MNHEY, CDR2 SVGAGI. CDR3 size: 12 residues. The CDR3 loop is CASTSAGYEQYF. As DNA, the CDR3 is TGTGCCAGCACCTCGGCGGGCTACGAGCAGTACTTC.

The genes are TRBV30 and TRBJ1-6; D call uncertain. The CDR3 runs 11 residues. Trimming took off 0 bases at V and 14 bases at J, with 8 bases between the two ends. Germline V lookup: CDR1 GTSNPN, CDR2 SVGIG (reference sequence). The CDR3 region is CAWSVLEALHF. In DNA form, the CDR3 reads TGTGCCTGGAGTGTACTCGAAGCCCTCCACTTT.